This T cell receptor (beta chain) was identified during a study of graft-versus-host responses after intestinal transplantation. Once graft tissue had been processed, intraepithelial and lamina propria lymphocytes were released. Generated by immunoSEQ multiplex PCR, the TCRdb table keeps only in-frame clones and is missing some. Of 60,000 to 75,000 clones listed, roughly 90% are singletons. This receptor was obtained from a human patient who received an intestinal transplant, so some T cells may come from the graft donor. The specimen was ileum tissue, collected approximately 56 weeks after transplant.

CDR3 sequence reads: CASSQKAGVGRTEAFF. The CDR3 nucleotides read TGCGCCAGCAGCCAGAAGGCAGGGGTAGGGAGGACTGAAGCTTTCTTT. The chain recombines TRBV5-1 with TRBJ1-1, with a weak D call TRBD1 (6 bases). Germline V CDR1 and CDR2: SGHRS, YFSETQ. V lost 4 bases to trimming and J lost 5 bases, with 21 bases between them. The CDR3 consists of 16 residues.